The present T cell receptor beta chain was sequenced within a study of molecular identifiers for immune sequencing clone quantification. The V end lost 4 bases, the J end lost 0 bases, and 13 bases lay between the germline ends. Per the germline V gene, CDR1 is SGHKS and CDR2 is YYEKEE (reference sequence). The CDR3 extends over 16 amino acids. Each CDR3 protein is one row after TCRdb ran MiXCR on the PCR reads. The sample includes more than 550,000 distinct CDR3 sequences, 25% of them seen just once. The sample consisted of naive CD8+ T cells from blood, with Jurkat cell RNA spiked in. Subset: FACS-sorted CD8+CD4-CCR7+CD45RA+ naive T cells. This clonotype was sampled from a human donor in good health. Some libraries in this study had Jurkat cell RNA spiked in. This chain connects TRBV5-5 to TRBJ1-4; weak D call: TRBD1 (5 bases). The CDR3 bases are TGTGCCAGCAGCCCCGCGGGACGGACAACTAATGAAAAACTGTTTTTT. Translating gives CASSPAGRTTNEKLFF. Using reference TRBV5-5 and TRBJ1-4 for the parts outside the CDR3, the full variable domain is DAGVTQSPTHLIKTRGQQVTLRCSPISGHKSVSWYQQVLGQGPQFIFQYYEKEERGRGNFPDRFSARQFPNYSSELNVNALLLGDSALYLCASSPAGRTTNEKLFFGSGTQLSVL.